The present TCR beta chain was sequenced within a study of blood T cell repertoires in COVID-19. Study overall: Acute-phase and convalescent COVID-19 samples originated in the United States, Italy and Spain. The analysed material was cDNA or gDNA that came from T cells, B-cell-depleted T cells, or PBMCs.

Followed over time, Seattle patients had been enrolled while infection was active. The V and J ends lost 6 bases and 7 bases respectively, with 12 bases between them. The CDR3 runs to 12 residues. From germline, CDR1 is MNHEY and CDR2 SVGAGI. Per the authors' pipeline: Reference gene primer amplification gave estimated nucleated cell counts. Repertoires were generated with immunoSEQ multiplex PCR, while TCRdb's copy carries only in-frame clones and drops some. That table furnishes V, J and clone size, whereas the DNA furnished D and trimming. The table has fewer than 450,000 clones, about 87% seen once.

Sequenced sample: peripheral blood. V usage is TRBV6-5 and J usage is TRBJ1-2; TRBD1 might be the D (6 bases). This receptor was identified in a woman in her forties or fifties with COVID-19, enrolled during active disease. CDR3 protein: CASSRQTGGYTF. CDR3 nucleotide sequence: TGTGCCAGCAGCAGACAGACAGGTGGCTACACCTTC.